These T cell receptor beta chains were read from a single sample in a study of OX40 agonist ivuxolimab in advanced cancers. Sequenced by immunoSEQ multiplex PCR; TCRdb stores in-frame clones only, minus some. The sample carries fewer than 20,000 clones, around 81% recorded once. The sequences come from CD4+ or CD8+ T cells sorted from blood, collected in a trial of the OX40 agonist ivuxolimab. The source is an adult with an advanced solid tumor such as melanoma, head and neck, liver or kidney cancer. CDR3s include the opening cysteine and the closing phenylalanine or tryptophan. A D gene is named only where the DNA matches it firmly.

D gene	J gene	V gene	CDR3 protein
NA	TRBJ2-2	TRBV10-1	CASSESTTVVDTGELFF
TRBD1	TRBJ2-2	TRBV5-6	CASSLWDRGRTGELFF
NA	TRBJ2-1	TRBV5-4	CASSLDGEQFF
NA	TRBJ2-1	TRBV30	CAWSAGVEQFF
NA	TRBJ1-3	TRBV7-2	CASSLLSGPSSGNTIYF
NA	TRBJ2-7	TRBV19	CASSRGDYEQYF
TRBD2	TRBJ2-5	TRBV11-2	CASSLSGTSQETQYF
NA	TRBJ2-7	TRBV5-1	CASSPRDNTLSYEQYF
TRBD2	TRBJ2-7	TRBV6-6	CASSVSGSIDEQYF
TRBD1	TRBJ2-7	TRBV29-1	CSVEAQDRGEGQYF